The entry that follows covers one TCR beta chain sequence. The clone's antigen remains unknown. The record has no base qualities; no much larger clone is one base away. The sample is drawn from a study of T cell responses to AZD1222 COVID-19 vaccine (dated by TCRdb to about 2021). Looking at the study overall: AZD1222 recipients given second doses at about 4 weeks or at about 12 weeks were pooled, since spike-specific TCR depth and breadth were not found to differ between the two schedules. TCR sequencing covered fewer than 250 trial participants: 200 to 220 given two doses of AZD1222 and 26 given two doses of MenACWY control vaccine. Trial participants were enrolled by age into 18-55, 56-69 and 70-plus year subgroups, with 148, 28 and 57 TCR-sequenced participants respectively. Broader findings and caveats from the paper: Participants were mostly white British and included more females than males, and it was suggested by the authors that clonal diversity may have been underestimated. Reportedly, almost half of the unique spike-specific TCRs recognized epitopes lying outside the regions that are mutated in the B.1.351 and B.1.1.7 variants. CD4 TCRs associated with the vaccine covered the entire spike protein, and the dominant responses were in regions 160-218 and 743-854. After two AZD1222 doses, both the breadth and the depth of spike-specific TCRs were significantly higher than at day 0 and than in MenACWY recipients. Conclusions about previously exposed vaccinees were limited because only six or seven AZD1222 recipients were SARS-CoV-2 seropositive at baseline. In the small 56-69-year group, the increase in depth fell short of significance, most likely because of low power. No day 14 peak-response samples were available, so repertoires were characterized only after the peak T cell response.

The CDR3 regions of human TCRbeta chains were analyzed by immunosequencing. The source study handled its data this way. TCRs in the repertoires were compared against a reference library of SARS-CoV-2-specific TCRs that had been generated with the MIRA antigen-specificity platform. Breadth meant the fraction of unique TCRs that were SARS-CoV-2-associated, whereas depth meant the fraction of total T cells that were SARS-CoV-2-associated. Each spike-specific TCR was assigned to its reactive spike region and to a CD4 or CD8 class using the MIRA data. Log10-transformed breadth and depth values were compared by one-way ANOVA with Sidak's multiple comparisons tests. Here the immuneACCESS table is served through TCRdb, limited to in-frame sequences with V and J called. Missing clones are a known gap in these copies; in checked studies unresolved V genes cover under half, and the rest lacks a known reason. D and trimming were read from the DNA, whereas the V and J calls and clone size are those reported in that table. The sample includes 95,000 to 150,000 clones, with more than 85% observed a single time. The biggest ten clones account for approximately 9.3% of the sample.

According to the study, the label for this sample's time point signals: baseline before first vaccination. Samples from vaccinated people were obtained from the UK trials COV001 and COV002, which included a single-blind randomized controlled phase 2/3 trial of AZD1222 (ChAdOx1 nCoV-19) in healthy adults. For TCRbeta chain sequencing, PBMC samples from trial participants were taken at day 0 and at day 28 after the second dose. Here the sequenced sample was peripheral blood, taken on day 0 of AZD1222 vaccination. The sequence derives from an adult in good health.

The CDR3 reads CASSQDPRGVIGGGPNYEQYF. The nucleotides are TGTGCCAGCAGCCAAGACCCACGCGGGGTAATTGGGGGAGGCCCTAACTACGAGCAGTACTTC. The sequence links TRBV4-2 to TRBJ2-7, with TRBD2 tentatively as D gene (6 bases match). The CDR3, cysteine through phenylalanine, is 21 amino acids long. Here the CDR3 DNA is all that survives: 63 bases in frame from base 1. V lost 0 bases and J lost 3 bases; the stretch between them is 30 bases long. CDR1 and CDR2 (LGHNA, YNFKEQ) derive from the germline V gene.